This TCR beta chain was sequenced during a study of tumor and adjacent non-tumor tissue in lung cancer. Study-level background: Aged about 31 to 80 years, patients included nine to ten men and roughly 5 women with stage I to III disease. Study-wide findings and caveats: Normal lung showed higher cumulative top 100 clone frequency than tumor.

Concerning this clonotype itself: The antigen is undetermined. This CDR3 is missing its conserved last phenylalanine or tryptophan, likely due to a read error.

A modified ARM-PCR protocol with three rounds of nested PCR amplified TCRbeta. TCRdb called the multiplex PCR reads again in MiXCR, with one record for every CDR3 protein. The data contain about 50,000 distinct CDR3 sequences, just under 75% of them singletons. No cell sorting was done before RNA was extracted from the tissue. The normal lung tissue was taken more than 3 cm from the tumor edge. Donors were chemotherapy-naive, newly diagnosed lung cancer surgical patients in China, August–late 2014. The ends were cut back, 8 bases at V and 7 bases at J, with 17 bases in the middle. In germline, CDR1 is DFQATT, CDR2 SNEGSKA (reference sequence). The CDR3 runs to 12 residues.

The V gene is TRBV20-1, the J gene TRBJ2-5; perhaps TRBD2 as D (5 bases). The sequence was obtained from a woman in her sixties or seventies with non-small cell lung cancer. The source material was distant non-tumor lung tissue. The CDR3 sequence is CSISNMEVTQYY. The CDR3 DNA reads as TGCAGTATAAGTAATATGGAGGTGACCCAGTACTAC.